Listed below are T cell receptor beta chains from one sample, sequenced in a study of blood T cell repertoires in COVID-19. The repertoire was sequenced with immunoSEQ multiplex PCR; TCRdb's copy has only in-frame clones and lacks some. The profile shows about 230,000 clones, 70% to 85% of them singletons. Sequenced material: peripheral blood. Receptors were obtained from a woman in her thirties or forties who had recovered from COVID-19. The CDR3 runs from the conserved cysteine through the conserved F or W. D genes are given only for firm matches. Clone size appears in some rows only: once, few, many, or a class for an expanded clone.

TRBJ2-2,NA,NA,TRBV18,TGTGCCAGCTCACCCGGGTTCTCGAACACCGGGGAGCTGTTTTTT,CASSPGFSNTGELFF
TRBJ1-4,TRBD1,NA,TRBV5-5,TGTGCCAGCAGCTTGGTCCTACGCGGGGGACAGGGGCAGGCTAATGAAAAACTGTTTTTT,CASSLVLRGGQGQANEKLFF
TRBJ1-2,NA,NA,TRBV19,TGTGCCAGTAGCCAACAGGACACCTCGACCTATGGCTACACCTTC,CASSQQDTSTYGYTF
TRBJ2-2,TRBD2,NA,TRBV11-2,TGTGCCAGCAGCCTTAGCGGGGGGGACACCGGGGAGCTGTTTTTT,CASSLSGGDTGELFF
TRBJ2-7,NA,NA,TRBV7-2,TGTGCCAGCAGCCCCGGCGGGGGCCGGTCCTACGAGCAGTACTTC,CASSPGGGRSYEQYF
TRBJ2-3,TRBD1,few,TRBV28,TGTGCCAGCATCACCTACACGCCGGGACAGGGGGCTTTTAACACAGATACGCAGTATTTT,CASITYTPGQGAFNTDTQYF
TRBJ2-6,NA,once,TRBV5-1,TGCGCCAGCAGCATGGACAGCACGAACTCTGGGGCCAACGTCCTGACTTTC,CASSMDSTNSGANVLTF
TRBJ1-4,TRBD1,NA,TRBV18,TGTGCCAGCTCACCAGGGGACAGTAATGAAAAACTGTTTTTT,CASSPGDSNEKLFF
TRBJ2-5,TRBD2,NA,TRBV3-1/TRBV3-2,TGTGCCCCCAGGGCAACGCGGCTAGCGGGGGGGGAGACCCAGTACTTC,CAPRATRLAGGETQYF
TRBJ2-5,TRBD2,NA,TRBV29-1,TGCAGCGCCACTTTAGCGGGGAGGACCCGGGAGACCCAGTACTTC,CSATLAGRTRETQYF
TRBJ2-6,NA,NA,TRBV5-1,TGCGCCAGCAGCTTATATTCCGGGGCCAACGTCCTGACTTTC,CASSLYSGANVLTF
TRBJ1-3,NA,NA,TRBV19,TGTGCCAGTAGTAAGGGGGGGCGCATCTCTTTCTCTGGAAACACCATATATTTT,CASSKGGRISFSGNTIYF
TRBJ1-1,NA,NA,TRBV6-5,TGTGCCAGCAGTTACAAAGCAGGGCTGAACACTGAAGCTTTCTTT,CASSYKAGLNTEAFF
TRBJ1-3,NA,NA,TRBV7-2,TGTGCCAGCAGCTTAGCCAGAAACACCATATATTTT,CASSLARNTIYF
TRBJ1-5,NA,NA,TRBV2,TGTGCCAGCACCGACCAAGGACAGAGCAATCAGCCCCAGCATTTT,CASTDQGQSNQPQHF
TRBJ1-5,NA,NA,TRBV4-2,TGTGCCAGCAGCCAAGCGTTAGAGAATCAGCCCCAGCATTTT,CASSQALENQPQHF